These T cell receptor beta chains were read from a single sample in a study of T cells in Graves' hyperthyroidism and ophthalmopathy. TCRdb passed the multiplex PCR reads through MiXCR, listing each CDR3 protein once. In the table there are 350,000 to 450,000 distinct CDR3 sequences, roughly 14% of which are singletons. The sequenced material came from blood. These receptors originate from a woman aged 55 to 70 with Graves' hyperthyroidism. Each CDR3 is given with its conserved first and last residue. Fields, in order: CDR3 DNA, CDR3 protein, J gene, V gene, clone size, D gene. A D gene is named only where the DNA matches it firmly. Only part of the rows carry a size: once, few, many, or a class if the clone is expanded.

CDR3 DNA: TGTGCCGGACCGACAGGGCCCTATGAGGATAATTCACCCCTCCACTTT
CDR3 protein: CAGPTGPYEDNSPLHF
J gene: TRBJ1-6
V gene: TRBV12-3/TRBV12-4
clone size: many
D gene: TRBD1

CDR3 DNA: TGTGCCAGTCAAAACCCAAGGCGGGGGCGAGGGACTGAAGCTTCCTTT
CDR3 protein: CASQNPRRGRGTEASF
J gene: TRBJ1-1
V gene: TRBV19
clone size: few
D gene: .

CDR3 DNA: TGTGCCAGCAGCCACAAAGGGTTCGAGCAGTTCTTC
CDR3 protein: CASSHKGFEQFF
J gene: TRBJ2-1
V gene: TRBV3-1
clone size: many
D gene: .

CDR3 DNA: TGCAGTGCTATCCCCGGGACTACTAACAATGAGCAGTTCTTC
CDR3 protein: CSAIPGTTNNEQFF
J gene: TRBJ2-1
V gene: TRBV20-1
clone size: many
D gene: TRBD2

CDR3 DNA: TGCGCCAGCAACGAAGGCAGCTCCTCCTACGAGCAGTACTTC
CDR3 protein: CASNEGSSSYEQYF
J gene: TRBJ2-7
V gene: TRBV5-1
clone size: .
D gene: .

CDR3 DNA: TGTGCCTGGAGTTGGGGTCTTCCCTCCGAGCAGTACTTC
CDR3 protein: CAWSWGLPSEQYF
J gene: TRBJ2-7
V gene: TRBV30
clone size: many
D gene: .

CDR3 DNA: TGCGCCAGCAGCGCCTTTCGAGGGTTTTATTTAGATGAGCAGTTCTTC
CDR3 protein: CASSAFRGFYLDEQFF
J gene: TRBJ2-1
V gene: TRBV5-1
clone size: many
D gene: .

CDR3 DNA: TGCGCCAGCAACGCGGGTACGGGAGTTTTTTACGAGCAGTACTTC
CDR3 protein: CASNAGTGVFYEQYF
J gene: TRBJ2-7
V gene: TRBV5-1
clone size: few
D gene: .

CDR3 DNA: TGTGCCAGCAGATCCCCAGCTTTGTCGGGGGAGCTGTTTTTT
CDR3 protein: CASRSPALSGELFF
J gene: TRBJ2-2
V gene: TRBV12-3/TRBV12-4
clone size: .
D gene: .

CDR3 DNA: TGTGCCAGCAGCCTCTACAGGGCTAACTATGGCTACACCTTC
CDR3 protein: CASSLYRANYGYTF
J gene: TRBJ1-2
V gene: TRBV5-8
clone size: many
D gene: .

CDR3 DNA: TGCAGTGCCGCGGGACTGTTAGACACCGGGGAGCTGTTTTTT
CDR3 protein: CSAAGLLDTGELFF
J gene: TRBJ2-2
V gene: TRBV20-1
clone size: .
D gene: .

CDR3 DNA: TGTGCCAGCAGTTTACGGGCAGACTATGGCTACACCTTC
CDR3 protein: CASSLRADYGYTF
J gene: TRBJ1-2
V gene: TRBV28
clone size: many
D gene: .

CDR3 DNA: TGTGCCAGCAGCTTGTTTCTCCTAGGGACAGATACGCAGTATTTT
CDR3 protein: CASSLFLLGTDTQYF
J gene: TRBJ2-3
V gene: TRBV5-6
clone size: .
D gene: .

CDR3 DNA: TGTGCCAGCACTTATCTAGCGGGAGGGGCCGGGGAGCTGTTTTTT
CDR3 protein: CASTYLAGGAGELFF
J gene: TRBJ2-2
V gene: TRBV12-3/TRBV12-4
clone size: once
D gene: TRBD2

CDR3 DNA: TGTGCCAGCAGTTTACTTCCGGGACAGGGCACAGATACGCAGTATTTT
CDR3 protein: CASSLLPGQGTDTQYF
J gene: TRBJ2-3
V gene: TRBV28
clone size: many
D gene: TRBD1

CDR3 DNA: TGTGCCAGCAGCCGATTAGCGGGGGGGAACACCGGGGAGCTGTTTTTT
CDR3 protein: CASSRLAGGNTGELFF
J gene: TRBJ2-2
V gene: TRBV2
clone size: few
D gene: TRBD2

CDR3 DNA: TGTGCCACCAGTGAACCTGACAGCAGCTCCTACAATGAGCAGTTCTTC
CDR3 protein: CATSEPDSSSYNEQFF
J gene: TRBJ2-1
V gene: TRBV24-1
clone size: once
D gene: .

CDR3 DNA: TGTGCCAGCAGTGAACGGAACAATGAGCAGTTCTTC
CDR3 protein: CASSERNNEQFF
J gene: TRBJ2-1
V gene: TRBV6-1
clone size: many
D gene: .

CDR3 DNA: TGTGCCAGCAGCCTATTTGACAAAAACATTCAGTACTTC
CDR3 protein: CASSLFDKNIQYF
J gene: TRBJ2-4
V gene: TRBV3-1
clone size: few
D gene: .

CDR3 DNA: TGTGCCAGCAGCGCCAGACAGGGGGCGGGGACTGAAGCTTTCTTT
CDR3 protein: CASSARQGAGTEAFF
J gene: TRBJ1-1
V gene: TRBV4-2
clone size: .
D gene: TRBD1

CDR3 DNA: TGTGCCAGCAGCCCGGGACTAGGGGATGGCTACGAGCAGTACTTC
CDR3 protein: CASSPGLGDGYEQYF
J gene: TRBJ2-7
V gene: TRBV5-5
clone size: few
D gene: TRBD2

CDR3 DNA: TGTGCCAGTAGTATAGTCGGGCTAGCGGGAGGTCCCGTGTACAATGAGCAGTTCTTC
CDR3 protein: CASSIVGLAGGPVYNEQFF
J gene: TRBJ2-1
V gene: TRBV19
clone size: few
D gene: TRBD2

CDR3 DNA: TGCGCCAGCAGCCTCAACAGGGGGCCGAACTATGGCTACACCTTC
CDR3 protein: CASSLNRGPNYGYTF
J gene: TRBJ1-2
V gene: TRBV4-1
clone size: .
D gene: TRBD1

CDR3 DNA: TGTGCCAGCAGCCCCGGGGGGAATCGCTATGGCTACACCTTC
CDR3 protein: CASSPGGNRYGYTF
J gene: TRBJ1-2
V gene: TRBV11-2
clone size: many
D gene: .

CDR3 DNA: TGTGCCAGCAGCGTCGACAGGGATCGTGGCTACACCTTC
CDR3 protein: CASSVDRDRGYTF
J gene: TRBJ1-2
V gene: TRBV3-1
clone size: many
D gene: TRBD1

CDR3 DNA: TGTGCCAGCACCCCGGGAAGGGCCGGGCATGGCTACACCTTC
CDR3 protein: CASTPGRAGHGYTF
J gene: TRBJ1-2
V gene: TRBV11-2
clone size: many
D gene: .

CDR3 DNA: TGTGCCAGCAGTTTCTCCCATACGGCGGGCTATGGCTACACCTTC
CDR3 protein: CASSFSHTAGYGYTF
J gene: TRBJ1-2
V gene: TRBV6-1
clone size: .
D gene: .

CDR3 DNA: TGTGCCACCAGTGGATCGATCCAAGAGACCCAGTACTTC
CDR3 protein: CATSGSIQETQYF
J gene: TRBJ2-5
V gene: TRBV24-1
clone size: many
D gene: .

CDR3 DNA: TGTGCCAGCAGCCGGGGACAGAGCACAGATACGCAGTATTTT
CDR3 protein: CASSRGQSTDTQYF
J gene: TRBJ2-3
V gene: TRBV7-9
clone size: many
D gene: TRBD1

CDR3 DNA: TGTGCCAGTAGTACTCTCGGGACTAGCGGCTACGAGCAGTACTTC
CDR3 protein: CASSTLGTSGYEQYF
J gene: TRBJ2-7
V gene: TRBV19
clone size: .
D gene: TRBD2

CDR3 DNA: TGTGCCACCAGCAGAGACACAGGGACCGGAAACACCATATATTTT
CDR3 protein: CATSRDTGTGNTIYF
J gene: TRBJ1-3
V gene: TRBV15
clone size: few
D gene: .

CDR3 DNA: TGTGCCACCATCTTGGGCCCAATGAACACTGAAGCTTTCTTT
CDR3 protein: CATILGPMNTEAFF
J gene: TRBJ1-1
V gene: TRBV11-2
clone size: many
D gene: .

CDR3 DNA: TGTGCCAGCAGTTATCTAGGGGCCGCCCGAAACACCATATATTTT
CDR3 protein: CASSYLGAARNTIYF
J gene: TRBJ1-3
V gene: TRBV6-2/TRBV6-3
clone size: many
D gene: .

CDR3 DNA: TGTGCCTGGAGTGGAGGCTATGGCTACACCTTC
CDR3 protein: CAWSGGYGYTF
J gene: TRBJ1-2
V gene: TRBV30
clone size: many
D gene: .

CDR3 DNA: TGTGCCATATCGGGGCTAGCTCCCCGAGAGACCCAGTACTTC
CDR3 protein: CAISGLAPRETQYF
J gene: TRBJ2-5
V gene: TRBV10-3
clone size: .
D gene: .

CDR3 DNA: TGTGCCAGCAGGTTCAGCGGGAGGGCTTGGAATGAGCAGTTCTTC
CDR3 protein: CASRFSGRAWNEQFF
J gene: TRBJ2-1
V gene: TRBV12-3/TRBV12-4
clone size: many
D gene: TRBD2

CDR3 DNA: TGTGCCAGCAGTTTACCCGGGACAGGCAGAACCGGGGAGCTGTTTTTT
CDR3 protein: CASSLPGTGRTGELFF
J gene: TRBJ2-2
V gene: TRBV27
clone size: many
D gene: TRBD1

CDR3 DNA: TGTGCCAGCTCACCGAACTCCGGAGCGCCGACAGATACGCAGTATTTT
CDR3 protein: CASSPNSGAPTDTQYF
J gene: TRBJ2-3
V gene: TRBV18
clone size: many
D gene: .

CDR3 DNA: TGCAGTGCTCCACGAGAGGGGACAGATACGCAGTATTTT
CDR3 protein: CSAPREGTDTQYF
J gene: TRBJ2-3
V gene: TRBV20-1
clone size: .
D gene: .

CDR3 DNA: TGTGCCAGCAGTCCCGGGACAGGGCGAGGAAACACTGAAGCTTTCTTT
CDR3 protein: CASSPGTGRGNTEAFF
J gene: TRBJ1-1
V gene: TRBV27
clone size: many
D gene: TRBD1

CDR3 DNA: TGCAGCGCCGAGAAAACCCAGGGCAGCTATGGCTACACCTTC
CDR3 protein: CSAEKTQGSYGYTF
J gene: TRBJ1-2
V gene: TRBV29-1
clone size: .
D gene: .

CDR3 DNA: TGTGCCAGCAGTCGGGGGGGGGTTCTTGAAGATACGCAGTATTTT
CDR3 protein: CASSRGGVLEDTQYF
J gene: TRBJ2-3
V gene: TRBV9
clone size: .
D gene: TRBD2

CDR3 DNA: TGTGCCTGGAGTGCACTTACGTACGGGGGGAACATTCAGTACTTC
CDR3 protein: CAWSALTYGGNIQYF
J gene: TRBJ2-4
V gene: TRBV30
clone size: .
D gene: TRBD2

CDR3 DNA: TGTGCCAGCAGCGGGCTCGGGACTCCAGATACGCAGTATTTT
CDR3 protein: CASSGLGTPDTQYF
J gene: TRBJ2-3
V gene: TRBV5-6
clone size: .
D gene: .

CDR3 DNA: TGTGCCACCAGCAGCCGACTAGCGGGAGGGGAGACCCAGTACTTC
CDR3 protein: CATSSRLAGGETQYF
J gene: TRBJ2-5
V gene: TRBV15
clone size: .
D gene: TRBD2

CDR3 DNA: TGTGCCAGCAGCTTCATCATGGCCAATGAGCAGTTCTTC
CDR3 protein: CASSFIMANEQFF
J gene: TRBJ2-1
V gene: TRBV5-4
clone size: once
D gene: .

CDR3 DNA: TGTGCCAGCACCAGAGACAGGGGGACGGGTGGCTACACCTTC
CDR3 protein: CASTRDRGTGGYTF
J gene: TRBJ1-2
V gene: TRBV2
clone size: .
D gene: TRBD1

CDR3 DNA: TGTGCTAGTGGCCCGAGAGGGATCGCTGAAGCTTTCTTT
CDR3 protein: CASGPRGIAEAFF
J gene: TRBJ1-1
V gene: TRBV12-5
clone size: many
D gene: .

CDR3 DNA: TGCAGTGCAAATCCGGGACAGGGGGGAGCGGGGAAAGCAGATACGCAGTATTTT
CDR3 protein: CSANPGQGGAGKADTQYF
J gene: TRBJ2-3
V gene: TRBV20-1
clone size: many
D gene: TRBD1

CDR3 DNA: TGTGCCAGCAGTGGGACAGAGAGAAACACTGAAGCTTTCTTT
CDR3 protein: CASSGTERNTEAFF
J gene: TRBJ1-1
V gene: TRBV2
clone size: .
D gene: .

CDR3 DNA: TGCGCCAGCAGCACGGGACTAGCGATAAACTACGAGCAGTACTTC
CDR3 protein: CASSTGLAINYEQYF
J gene: TRBJ2-7
V gene: TRBV5-1
clone size: many
D gene: TRBD2

CDR3 DNA: TGCGCCAGCAGTGAGTCGTTAGGTGGGACAGATACGCAGTATTTT
CDR3 protein: CASSESLGGTDTQYF
J gene: TRBJ2-3
V gene: TRBV10-1
clone size: many
D gene: .

CDR3 DNA: TGTGCCAGCAGTTCCGGAGGGGGGGGCTACACCTTC
CDR3 protein: CASSSGGGGYTF
J gene: TRBJ1-2
V gene: TRBV12-3/TRBV12-4
clone size: few
D gene: .

CDR3 DNA: TGCAGCGTTCAAGACAGATCGGCCGGGGAGCTGTTTTTT
CDR3 protein: CSVQDRSAGELFF
J gene: TRBJ2-2
V gene: TRBV29-1
clone size: few
D gene: .

CDR3 DNA: TGTGCCAGCAGCTTAGCTACCTACAATGAGCAGTTCTTC
CDR3 protein: CASSLATYNEQFF
J gene: TRBJ2-1
V gene: TRBV12-3/TRBV12-4
clone size: many
D gene: .

CDR3 DNA: TGCGCCAGCAGCTCGGCCCAGAGCTCCTACAATGAGCAGTTCTTC
CDR3 protein: CASSSAQSSYNEQFF
J gene: TRBJ2-1
V gene: TRBV5-1
clone size: .
D gene: .